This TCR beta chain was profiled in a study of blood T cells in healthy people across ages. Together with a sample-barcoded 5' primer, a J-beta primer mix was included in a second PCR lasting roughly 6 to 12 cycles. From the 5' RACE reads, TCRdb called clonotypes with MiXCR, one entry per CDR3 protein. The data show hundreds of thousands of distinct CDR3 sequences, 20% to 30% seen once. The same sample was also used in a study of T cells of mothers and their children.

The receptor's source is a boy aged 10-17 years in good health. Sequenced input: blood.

Written as DNA, the CDR3 is TGTGCCAGCAGCAAAGAACACCAGGGGAACACTGAAGCTTTCTTT. Translated: CASSKEHQGNTEAFF. This rearrangement joins TRBV21-1 to TRBJ1-1; TRBD1 is the table's D call, not checked against the DNA. TRBV21-1 is given as a pseudogene. There are 15 residues in the CDR3.